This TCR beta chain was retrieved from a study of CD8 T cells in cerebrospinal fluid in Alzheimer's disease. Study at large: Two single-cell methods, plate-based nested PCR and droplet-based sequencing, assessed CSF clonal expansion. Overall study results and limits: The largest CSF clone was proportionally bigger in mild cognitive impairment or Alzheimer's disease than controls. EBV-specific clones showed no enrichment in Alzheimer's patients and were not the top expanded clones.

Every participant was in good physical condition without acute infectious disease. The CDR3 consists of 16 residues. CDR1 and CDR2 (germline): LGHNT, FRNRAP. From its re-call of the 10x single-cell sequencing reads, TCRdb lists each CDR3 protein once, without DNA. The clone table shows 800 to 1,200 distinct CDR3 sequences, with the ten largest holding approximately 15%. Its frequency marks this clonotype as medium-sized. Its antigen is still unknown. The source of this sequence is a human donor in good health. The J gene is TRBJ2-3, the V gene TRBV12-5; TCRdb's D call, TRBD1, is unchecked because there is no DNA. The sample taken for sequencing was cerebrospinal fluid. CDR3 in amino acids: CASGPTGVRSTDTQYF.